This T cell receptor beta chain was identified in a study of metastatic and nonmetastatic thyroid tumors. This clone was observed many times. Through MiXCR, TCRdb re-clonotyped the PCR reads. The sample has 13,000 to 15,000 clones, about 12% seen once. CDR3 length: 17 residues. Germline V gene lookup returns CDR1 LNHDA and CDR2 SQIVND (reference sequence). Trimming pared 3 bases from V and 2 bases from J, leaving 14 bases between. Patients underwent thyroid surgery, and none had received any treatment before it. The chain couples TRBV19 to TRBJ2-6; D call uncertain. The TCR originated in a female donor with papillary thyroid cancer or a benign thyroid nodule (not recorded which). Some clones in this sample may be carry-over from other donors' samples. The sample was blood. The CDR3 DNA is TGTGCCAGTAGTATTATTGCCAGCCGAGCTGGGGCCAACGTCCTGACTTTC. Its translation: CASSIIASRAGANVLTF. The full variable domain, rest sourced from reference TRBV19 and TRBJ2-6, is DGGITQSPKYLFRKEGQNVTLSCEQNLNHDAMYWYRQDPGQGLRLIYYSQIVNDFQKGDIAEGYSVSREKKESFPLTVTSAQKNPTAFYLCASSIIASRAGANVLTFGAGSRLTVL.